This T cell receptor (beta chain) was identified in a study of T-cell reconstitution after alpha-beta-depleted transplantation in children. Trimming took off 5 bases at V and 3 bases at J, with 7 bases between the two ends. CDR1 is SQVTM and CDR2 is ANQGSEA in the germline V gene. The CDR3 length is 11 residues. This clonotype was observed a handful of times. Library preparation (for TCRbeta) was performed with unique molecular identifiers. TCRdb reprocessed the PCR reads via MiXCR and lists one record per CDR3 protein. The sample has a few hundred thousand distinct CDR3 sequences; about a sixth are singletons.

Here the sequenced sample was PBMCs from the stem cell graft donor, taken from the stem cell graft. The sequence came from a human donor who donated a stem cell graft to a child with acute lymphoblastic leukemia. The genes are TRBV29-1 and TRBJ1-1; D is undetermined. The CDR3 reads CSVRGYTEAFF. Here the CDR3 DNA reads TGCAGCGTTCGTGGCTACACTGAAGCTTTCTTT.